This T cell receptor beta chain emerged from a study of T-cell reconstitution after alpha-beta-depleted transplantation in children. Library preparation (for TCRbeta) was performed with unique molecular identifiers. TCRdb processed the PCR reads anew with MiXCR; each CDR3 protein has one entry. The sample lists some 600,000 distinct CDR3 sequences, under 15% occurring once. V was pared by 7 bases and J by 0 bases, with 19 bases between. The CDR3 covers 15 residues. Germline V lookup: CDR1 SQVTM, CDR2 ANQGSEA. The study, taken as a whole, reports: At the one-year point after transplant, T-cell counts and TCRbeta diversity were found to come mostly from T cells that had been newly produced.

About this clonotype itself: Its matching antigen is unknown.

The V gene is TRBV29-1, the J gene TRBJ2-7; D is ambiguous. This sample comprised PBMCs, mostly from graft donor cells, obtained 360 days after TCRalphabeta/CD19-depleted stem cell transplant. The source is a male patient between 5 and 17 years old who had a stem cell transplant for acute myeloid leukemia, so the T cells may come from the graft donor. The CDR3: CSAWGFADVSYEQYF. The CDR3 nucleotides are TGCAGCGCTTGGGGTTTCGCGGACGTCTCCTACGAGCAGTACTTC.